These T cell receptor beta chains were read from a single sample in a study of Graves' ophthalmopathy and Graves' hyperthyroidism. TCRdb recomputed calls from the multiplex PCR reads with MiXCR, one row per CDR3 protein. This repertoire shows about 550,000 distinct CDR3 sequences, less than 45% found once; its top ten account for about 4%. The sample was peripheral blood or thyroid tissue (not recorded which). The receptor source for this set is an adult man with Graves' hyperthyroidism. CDR3s include the opening cysteine and the closing phenylalanine or tryptophan. A D gene is named only where the DNA matches it firmly. Size is omitted from some rows. Given values are once, few, many or a class for expanded clones.

j_gene,abundance,v_gene,d_gene,CDR3aa,CDR3nt
TRBJ2-5,many,TRBV7-9,NA,CASRRGGSPQYF,TGTGCCAGCAGAAGAGGGGGGAGCCCCCAGTACTTC
TRBJ2-5,many,TRBV7-9,NA,CASSLAPQSQETQYF,TGTGCCAGCAGCTTAGCACCTCAAAGCCAAGAGACCCAGTACTTC
TRBJ2-6,NA,TRBV25-1,NA,CASNRPGGDRPPTGANVLTF,TGTGCCAGCAACCGGCCGGGGGGGGACAGGCCCCCTACCGGGGCCAACGTCCTGACTTTC
TRBJ1-6,few,TRBV18,NA,CASAGQPSYSPLHF,TGTGCCAGCGCAGGGCAGCCCTCGTATTCACCCCTCCACTTT
TRBJ2-3,NA,TRBV7-3,NA,CASSLMGGSTDTQYF,TGTGCCAGCAGCTTAATGGGGGGAAGCACAGATACGCAGTATTTT
TRBJ2-5,NA,TRBV7-7,NA,CASSLQQAKGTQYF,TGTGCTAGCAGCTTACAACAGGCGAAGGGGACCCAGTACTTC
TRBJ1-2,NA,TRBV12-3/TRBV12-4,NA,CASSLQVFYGYTF,TGTGCCAGCAGTTTACAAGTATTCTATGGCTACACCTTC
TRBJ1-2,many,TRBV7-9,TRBD1,CASGTGDYGYTF,TGTGCCAGCGGGACAGGTGACTATGGCTACACCTTC
TRBJ1-1,many,TRBV2,NA,CASRLPRTDGEAFF,TGTGCCAGCAGGTTGCCCCGGACCGATGGTGAAGCTTTCTTT
TRBJ1-4,many,TRBV6-1,NA,CASSLDRANEKLFF,TGTGCCAGCAGTCTCGACAGAGCTAATGAAAAACTGTTTTTT
TRBJ1-5,many,TRBV2,NA,CASSEYRRNQPQHF,TGTGCCAGCAGTGAATATCGTAGAAATCAGCCCCAGCATTTT
TRBJ1-1,few,TRBV7-7,NA,CASSFGSGDNEQFF,NA
TRBJ2-5,many,TRBV7-9,TRBD1,CASSLENRGFYQETQYF,TGTGCCAGCAGCTTAGAGAACAGGGGGTTCTACCAAGAGACCCAGTACTTC
TRBJ1-1,many,TRBV10-3,TRBD1,CASQGKQAFF,TGTGCCTCACAGGGGAAGCAAGCTTTCTTT
TRBJ2-7,NA,TRBV7-8,TRBD2,CASSIRTSGRAYEQYF,TGTGCCAGCAGCATTCGGACTAGCGGGAGGGCCTACGAGCAGTACTTC
TRBJ1-2,many,TRBV7-8,NA,CASSLVPVPTEGYTF,TGTGCCAGCAGCTTAGTCCCGGTCCCTACTGAGGGCTACACCTTC
TRBJ2-2,NA,TRBV6-5,NA,CASSYGGAHTGELFF,TGTGCCAGCAGTTATGGGGGGGCGCACACCGGGGAGCTGTTTTTT
TRBJ1-5,NA,TRBV5-5,TRBD1,CASSLRTGHQPQHF,TGTGCCAGCAGCTTAAGGACAGGGCATCAGCCCCAGCATTTT
TRBJ2-3,few,TRBV10-3,TRBD1,CASGQGRTDTQYF,TGTGCCAGTGGACAGGGTCGCACAGATACGCAGTATTTT
TRBJ1-2,many,TRBV6-1,NA,CASSEGGLYGYTF,TGTGCCAGCAGTGAAGGGGGACTCTATGGCTACACCTTC
TRBJ2-7,many,TRBV15,TRBD1,CATSRSLTGVGSYEQYF,TGTGCCACCAGCAGGTCTTTAACAGGGGTGGGATCCTACGAGCAGTACTTC